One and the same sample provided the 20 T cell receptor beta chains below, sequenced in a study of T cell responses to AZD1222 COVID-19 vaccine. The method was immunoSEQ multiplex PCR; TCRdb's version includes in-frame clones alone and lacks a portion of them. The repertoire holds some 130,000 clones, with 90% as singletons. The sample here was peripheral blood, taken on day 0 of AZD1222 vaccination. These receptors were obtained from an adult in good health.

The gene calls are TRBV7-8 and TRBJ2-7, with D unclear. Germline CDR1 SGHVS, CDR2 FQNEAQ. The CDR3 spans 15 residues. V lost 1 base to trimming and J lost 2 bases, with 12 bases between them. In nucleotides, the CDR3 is TGTGCCAGCAGCTTAGTGGAGCCGACCGCCTACGAGCAGTACTTC. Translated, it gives CASSLVEPTAYEQYF. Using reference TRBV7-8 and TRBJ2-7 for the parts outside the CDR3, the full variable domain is GAGVSQSPRYKVAKRGQDVALRCDPISGHVSLFWYQQALGQGPEFLTYFQNEAQLDKSGLPSDRFFAERPEGSVSTLKIQRTQQEDSAVYLCASSLVEPTAYEQYFGPGTRLTVT.

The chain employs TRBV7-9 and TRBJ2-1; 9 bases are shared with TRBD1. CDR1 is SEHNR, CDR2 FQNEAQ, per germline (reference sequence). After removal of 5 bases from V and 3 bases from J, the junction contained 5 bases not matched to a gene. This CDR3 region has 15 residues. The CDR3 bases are TGTGCCAGCAGCCAAGGGACAGGGTACTACAATGAGCAGTTCTTC. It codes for CASSQGTGYYNEQFF.

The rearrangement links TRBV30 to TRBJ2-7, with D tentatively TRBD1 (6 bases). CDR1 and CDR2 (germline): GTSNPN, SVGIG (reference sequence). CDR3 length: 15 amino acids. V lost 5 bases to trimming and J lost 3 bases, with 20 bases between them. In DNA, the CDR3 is TGTGCCTGGCCCCCCGACCGGGACATCAACTACGAGCAGTACTTC. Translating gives CAWPPDRDINYEQYF.

Here the CDR3 reads CASSPMESSGELFF. The CDR3 DNA reads as TGTGCCAGCTCACCAATGGAGTCGTCCGGGGAGCTGTTTTTT. The rearrangement links TRBV18 to TRBJ2-2; D remains unclear. The CDR3 covers 14 residues. V dropped 2 bases and J dropped 6 bases, with 10 bases sitting between them. Germline V lookup: CDR1 KGHSH, CDR2 LQKENI.

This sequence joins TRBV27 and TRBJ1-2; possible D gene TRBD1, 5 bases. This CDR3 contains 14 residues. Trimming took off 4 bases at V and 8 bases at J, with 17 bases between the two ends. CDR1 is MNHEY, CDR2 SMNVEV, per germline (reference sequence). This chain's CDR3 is CASSWGGPTWGYTF. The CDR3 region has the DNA TGTGCCAGCAGTTGGGGGGGACCTACGTGGGGCTACACCTTC.

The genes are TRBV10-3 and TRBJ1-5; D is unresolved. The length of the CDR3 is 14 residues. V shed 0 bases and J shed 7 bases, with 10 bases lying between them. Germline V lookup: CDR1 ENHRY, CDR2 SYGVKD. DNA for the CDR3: TGTGCCATCAGTGAGTCGAGAGGAGGGCAGCCCCAGCATTTT. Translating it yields CAISESRGGQPQHF.

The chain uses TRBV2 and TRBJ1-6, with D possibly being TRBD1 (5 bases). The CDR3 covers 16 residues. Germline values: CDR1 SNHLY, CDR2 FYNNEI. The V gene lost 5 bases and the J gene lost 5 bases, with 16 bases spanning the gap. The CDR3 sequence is CASSWTGTANNSPLHF. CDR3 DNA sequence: TGTGCCAGCAGTTGGACCGGGACCGCTAATAATTCACCCCTCCACTTT.

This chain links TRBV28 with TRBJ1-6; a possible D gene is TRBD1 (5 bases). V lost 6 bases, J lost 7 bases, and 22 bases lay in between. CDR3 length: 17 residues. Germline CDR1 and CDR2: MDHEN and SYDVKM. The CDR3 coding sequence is TGTGCCAGCAGCACACTTGGGAGGGCAGGGAGGAATTCACCCCTCCACTTT. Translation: CASSTLGRAGRNSPLHF.

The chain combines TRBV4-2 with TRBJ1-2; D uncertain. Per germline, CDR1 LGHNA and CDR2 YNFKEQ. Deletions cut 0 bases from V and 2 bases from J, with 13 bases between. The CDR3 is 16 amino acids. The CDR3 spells CASSQEGGSLNYGYTF. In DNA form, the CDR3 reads TGTGCCAGCAGCCAAGAAGGAGGCAGCCTGAACTATGGCTACACCTTC.

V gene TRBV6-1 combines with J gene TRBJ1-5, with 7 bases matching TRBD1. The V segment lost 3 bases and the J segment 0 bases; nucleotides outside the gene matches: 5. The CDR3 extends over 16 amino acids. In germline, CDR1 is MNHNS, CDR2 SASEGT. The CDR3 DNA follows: TGTGCCAGCAGTGACGGGACAGTTTATAGCAATCAGCCCCAGCATTTT. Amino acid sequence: CASSDGTVYSNQPQHF.

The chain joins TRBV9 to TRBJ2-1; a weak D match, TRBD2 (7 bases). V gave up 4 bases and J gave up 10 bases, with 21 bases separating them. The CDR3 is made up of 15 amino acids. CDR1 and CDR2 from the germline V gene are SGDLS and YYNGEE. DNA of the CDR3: TGTGCCAGCAGCTCTCTTACTAGCGCTACAGGGGAGCAGTTCTTC. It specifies CASSSLTSATGEQFF.

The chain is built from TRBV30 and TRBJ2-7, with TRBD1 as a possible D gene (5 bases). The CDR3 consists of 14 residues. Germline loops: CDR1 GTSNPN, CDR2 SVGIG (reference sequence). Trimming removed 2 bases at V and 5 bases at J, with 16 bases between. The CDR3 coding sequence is TGTGCCTGGAGTAGAGTCCGGACAAAAAACGAGCAGTACTTC. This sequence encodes CAWSRVRTKNEQYF.

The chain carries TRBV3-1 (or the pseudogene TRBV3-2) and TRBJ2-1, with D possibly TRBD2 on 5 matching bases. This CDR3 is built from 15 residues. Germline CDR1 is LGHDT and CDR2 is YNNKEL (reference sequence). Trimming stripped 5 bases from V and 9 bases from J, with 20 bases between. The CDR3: CASSGEEDWIGEQFF. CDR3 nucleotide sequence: TGTGCCAGCAGCGGAGAGGAGGATTGGATTGGTGAGCAGTTCTTC.

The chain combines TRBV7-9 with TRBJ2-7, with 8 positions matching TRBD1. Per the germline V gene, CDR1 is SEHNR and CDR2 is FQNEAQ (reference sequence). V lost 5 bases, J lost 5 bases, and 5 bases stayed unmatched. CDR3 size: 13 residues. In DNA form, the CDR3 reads TGTGCCAGCAGCAAATGGACAGGGAACGAGCAGTACTTC. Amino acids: CASSKWTGNEQYF.

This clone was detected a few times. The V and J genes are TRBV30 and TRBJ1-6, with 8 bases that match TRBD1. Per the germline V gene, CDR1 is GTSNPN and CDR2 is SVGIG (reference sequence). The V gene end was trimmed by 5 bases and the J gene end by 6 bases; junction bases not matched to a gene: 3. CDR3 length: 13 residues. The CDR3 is CAWAGQGNSPLHF. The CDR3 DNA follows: TGTGCCTGGGCCGGACAGGGTAATTCACCCCTCCACTTT.

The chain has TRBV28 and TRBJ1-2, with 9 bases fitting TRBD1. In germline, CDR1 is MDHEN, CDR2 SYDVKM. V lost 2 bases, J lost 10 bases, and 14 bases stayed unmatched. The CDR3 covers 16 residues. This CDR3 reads CASSLTPSGTGRVYTF. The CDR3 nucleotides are TGTGCCAGCAGTTTAACACCCAGCGGGACAGGGAGAGTCTACACCTTC.

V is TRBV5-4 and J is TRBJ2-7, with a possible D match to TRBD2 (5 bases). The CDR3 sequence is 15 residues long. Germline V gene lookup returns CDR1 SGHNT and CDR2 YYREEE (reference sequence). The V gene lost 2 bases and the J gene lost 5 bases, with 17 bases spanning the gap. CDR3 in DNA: TGTGCCAGCAGCTTATCGAACTTCGAGGGCCACGAGCAGTACTTC. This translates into CASSLSNFEGHEQYF.

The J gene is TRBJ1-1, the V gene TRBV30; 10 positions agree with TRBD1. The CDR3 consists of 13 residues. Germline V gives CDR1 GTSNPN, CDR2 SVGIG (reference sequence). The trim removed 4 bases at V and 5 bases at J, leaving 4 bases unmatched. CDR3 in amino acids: CAWMDRGVTEAFF. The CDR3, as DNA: TGTGCCTGGATGGACAGGGGGGTTACTGAAGCTTTCTTT.

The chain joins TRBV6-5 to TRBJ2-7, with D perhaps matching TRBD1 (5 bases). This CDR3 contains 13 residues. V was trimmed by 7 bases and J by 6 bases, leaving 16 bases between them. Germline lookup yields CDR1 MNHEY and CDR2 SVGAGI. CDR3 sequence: CASKEDPGREQYF. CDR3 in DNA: TGTGCCAGCAAAGAAGATCCAGGGCGCGAGCAGTACTTC.

In DNA form, the CDR3 reads TGTGCCAGCAGCTTAGGTTTGGGGGTGGAAACGCTTAACTATGGCTACACCTTC. Translated: CASSLGLGVETLNYGYTF. The chain uses TRBV11-2 and TRBJ1-2, with D possibly being TRBD1 (5 bases). This CDR3 has 18 residues. Trimming took 1 base from V and 1 from J, leaving 19 bases between them. Germline lookup yields CDR1 SGHAT and CDR2 FQNNGV.